This T cell receptor beta chain was sequenced in a study of patients and donors after allogeneic stem cell transplantation. There are 11 residues in the CDR3. V gave up 6 bases and J gave up 7 bases, with 9 bases separating them. TCRdb analysed the RT-PCR reads with MiXCR anew, one entry per CDR3 protein. The sample has about 160,000 distinct CDR3 sequences, 24% seen once. This TCR derives from a human donor who was either an allogeneic HSCT recipient or a stem cell or donor lymphocyte infusion donor (not recorded which). It is not recorded whose cells these are; they may come from a transplant donor. The specimen sequenced was blood, either unsorted or a sorted T cell fraction (not recorded which). The chain carries TRBV12-3 or TRBV12-4 and TRBJ1-1; D uncertain. The CDR3 DNA reads as TGTGCCAGCAGGACGGAAGGTGAAGCTTTCTTT. This codes for CASRTEGEAFF.